These 9 T cell receptor beta chains share one sample of origin, sequenced in a study of T cells in Graves' hyperthyroidism and ophthalmopathy. Amplified TCR beta CDR3 regions derived from RNA transcripts. TCR CDR3 regions were first amplified by RT-PCR with HTBI primers. TCRdb fed the multiplex PCR reads into MiXCR, producing one record per CDR3 protein. The table has a few hundred thousand distinct CDR3 sequences, 15% to 19% seen once. Sequenced material: blood. These TCRs come from a woman between 18 and 29 years old with Graves' hyperthyroidism that later progressed to Graves' ophthalmopathy.

This chain uses TRBV12-3 or TRBV12-4 with TRBJ2-7; D gene uncertain. V was clipped by 4 bases and J by 2 bases, with 6 bases between them. This CDR3 is 12 amino acids long. In nucleotides, the CDR3 is TGTGCCAGCAGTTCTCACGCCTACGAGCAGTACTTC. It is translated as CASSSHAYEQYF.

This clonotype has a count of ten or more. This chain connects TRBV12-3 or TRBV12-4 to TRBJ2-1; 8 bases map to TRBD2. V shed 6 bases, J shed 1 base, and the junction held 14 bases outside the gene matches. The CDR3 is made up of 18 amino acids. CDR3 region: CASSRRTSSKGSYNEQFF. The CDR3, as DNA: TGTGCCAGCAGCCGCAGGACTAGCAGTAAAGGTTCCTACAATGAGCAGTTCTTC.

J is TRBJ2-3 and V is TRBV9, with D unresolved. Trimming left V 3 bases short and J 2 bases short, with 13 bases between. Germline assignment: CDR1 SGDLS and CDR2 YYNGEE. CDR3 length: 15 amino acids. Here the CDR3 DNA reads TGTGCCAGCAGCGGTCCTAGGGATCCCACAGATACGCAGTATTTT. This gives the protein CASSGPRDPTDTQYF.

The chain recombines TRBV29-1 with TRBJ2-7; D could derive from TRBD1 or TRBD2 (6 bases each). The CDR3 has 15 residues. The germline CDR1 and CDR2 sequences are SQVTM and ANQGSEA. The V end was cut by 7 bases, the J end by 2 bases, with 21 bases between. The CDR3 loop is CSAGGGIGATYEQYF. The CDR3 DNA is TGCAGCGCCGGGGGCGGGATAGGCGCTACCTACGAGCAGTACTTC.

In this sample, this clonotype turned up many times. V gene TRBV28 combines with J gene TRBJ2-3; D uncertain. Deletions cut 3 bases from V and 2 bases from J, with 3 bases between. From germline, CDR1 is MDHEN and CDR2 SYDVKM. The CDR3 spans 12 residues. The CDR3 bases are TGTGCCAGCAGTTTTAACACAGATACGCAGTATTTT. It codes for CASSFNTDTQYF.

This clonotype appeared a few times. The chain couples TRBV2 to TRBJ1-2; TRBD1 agrees at 9 bases. J was trimmed by 2 bases and V by 7 bases; bases with no gene match: 5. CDR3 length: 14 residues. Germline CDR1 and CDR2: SNHLY and FYNNEI. Written as DNA, the CDR3 is TGTGCCAGCACGGGGACAGGGAAGAACTATGGCTACACCTTC. The encoded protein is CASTGTGKNYGYTF.

This clonotype was counted many times. This rearrangement joins TRBV20-1 to TRBJ2-7; TRBD2 matches 7 bases. CDR1 and CDR2 from the germline V gene are DFQATT and SNEGSKA (reference sequence). This CDR3 has 15 residues. J gave up 0 bases and V 6 bases, and 11 bases lay outside the gene matches. CDR3: CSALVGRASSYEQYF. The DNA for the CDR3 is TGCAGTGCCCTCGTTGGGAGGGCAAGCTCCTACGAGCAGTACTTC.

The chain has TRBV4-2 and TRBJ2-6; D gene uncertain. Deletions cut 4 bases from V and 0 bases from J, with 16 bases between. The germline V gene has CDR1 LGHNA and CDR2 YNFKEQ. CDR3 length: 18 residues. Written as DNA, the CDR3 is TGTGCCAGCAGCCCCTCGGCAGTCGTAGGCTCTGGGGCCAACGTCCTGACTTTC. This gives the protein CASSPSAVVGSGANVLTF.

This clonotype was observed a single time. A much larger clone is a single base away; this may be a read error. The chain couples TRBV7-9 to TRBJ2-7; D gene uncertain. This CDR3 comprises 14 residues. Trimming pared 3 bases from V and 5 bases from J, leaving 14 bases between. CDR1 is SEHNR and CDR2 is FQNEAQ in the germline V gene (reference sequence). The CDR3 sequence is CASSFRIGGNEQYF. The CDR3 nucleotides are TGTGCCAGCAGCTTTCGGATAGGTGGCAACGAGCAGTACTTC.